This T cell receptor (beta chain) was sequenced during a study of blood T cell repertoires in COVID-19. Here immunoSEQ multiplex PCR was the method, and the copy in TCRdb shows in-frame clones only, minus some. The sample carries 310,000 or so clones, around 92% recorded once. The source is a man between 18 and 29 years old who had recovered from COVID-19. Sequencing was done on a sample of peripheral blood.

The CDR3 spells CASSVGQANYGYTF. CDR3 DNA: TGCGCCAGCAGCGTGGGACAGGCGAACTATGGCTACACCTTC. This rearrangement joins TRBV5-1 to TRBJ1-2; 8 nucleotides agree with TRBD1. J gave up 2 bases and V 4 bases, and 4 bases lay outside the gene matches. Germline CDR1 reads SGHRS; CDR2 reads YFSETQ. This CDR3 comprises 14 residues.